Listed below are T cell receptor beta chains from one sample, sequenced in a study of blood T cell repertoires in COVID-19. Here immunoSEQ multiplex PCR was the method, and the copy in TCRdb shows in-frame clones only, minus some. Of a few hundred thousand clones in the sample, 83% were seen once. Sequencing was carried out using PBMCs or T cells enriched from blood (not recorded which). These receptors were taken from a woman between 50 and 59 years old who had recovered from COVID-19. Each CDR3 is given with its conserved first and last residue. D genes are given only for firm matches. Not all rows give a size; the values are once, few, many and, for expanded clones, a class.

j_gene: TRBJ1-2; v_gene: TRBV7-9; d_gene: .; abundance: .; CDR3nt: TGTGCCAGCAGCTTAGGGGCCAGCTATGGCTACACCTTC; CDR3aa: CASSLGASYGYTF
j_gene: TRBJ2-5; v_gene: TRBV7-2; d_gene: .; abundance: .; CDR3nt: TGTGCCAGCAGCCCTGGACTGGTTCAAGAGACCCAGTACTTC; CDR3aa: CASSPGLVQETQYF
j_gene: TRBJ2-7; v_gene: TRBV28; d_gene: TRBD2; abundance: .; CDR3nt: TGTGCCAGCAGTCCATCCACCCGGGGGGGGGAGCAGTACTTC; CDR3aa: CASSPSTRGGEQYF
j_gene: TRBJ1-1; v_gene: TRBV5-3; d_gene: .; abundance: .; CDR3nt: TGTGCCAGAAGCTCTTTTATAACCCCTCAGGGGAACACTGAAGCTTTCTTT; CDR3aa: CARSSFITPQGNTEAFF
j_gene: TRBJ1-1; v_gene: TRBV5-4; d_gene: .; abundance: .; CDR3nt: TGTGCCAGCAGCTTGGAGTCGGGGGTGAACACTGAAGCTTTCTTT; CDR3aa: CASSLESGVNTEAFF
j_gene: TRBJ1-1; v_gene: TRBV19; d_gene: .; abundance: .; CDR3nt: TGTGCCACCTCGGCGGGGAACCAACCACGGGGCACTGAAGCTTTCTTT; CDR3aa: CATSAGNQPRGTEAFF
j_gene: TRBJ1-1; v_gene: TRBV6-5; d_gene: TRBD1; abundance: .; CDR3nt: TGTGCCAGCAGTACACCAGGGGGCGCGGGCACTGAAGCTTTCTTT; CDR3aa: CASSTPGGAGTEAFF
j_gene: TRBJ1-5; v_gene: TRBV5-8; d_gene: .; abundance: few; CDR3nt: TGTGCCAGCAGGGAGGGGACGGGTCAGCCCCAGCATTTT; CDR3aa: CASREGTGQPQHF
j_gene: TRBJ2-3; v_gene: TRBV4-1; d_gene: .; abundance: .; CDR3nt: TGCGCCAGCAGCCGGTCAGGCACAGATACGCAGTATTTT; CDR3aa: CASSRSGTDTQYF
j_gene: TRBJ2-2; v_gene: TRBV30; d_gene: .; abundance: once; CDR3nt: TGTGCCTGGTCCCAGGGGATCGGGGAGCTGTTTTTT; CDR3aa: CAWSQGIGELFF
j_gene: TRBJ1-2; v_gene: TRBV3-1/TRBV3-2; d_gene: TRBD1; abundance: .; CDR3nt: TGTGCCAGCAGCCGCCGGGACAGCAATCGGGATGGCTACACCTTC; CDR3aa: CASSRRDSNRDGYTF
j_gene: TRBJ2-2; v_gene: TRBV5-6; d_gene: TRBD1; abundance: .; CDR3nt: TGTGCCAGCAGCCTGACAGGGCCGGGCACCGGGGAGCTGTTTTTT; CDR3aa: CASSLTGPGTGELFF
j_gene: TRBJ1-3; v_gene: TRBV5-1; d_gene: TRBD1; abundance: .; CDR3nt: TGCGCCAGCAGAAGGGGACAGGGCGTCCCCTCTGGAAACACCATATATTTT; CDR3aa: CASRRGQGVPSGNTIYF
j_gene: TRBJ1-1; v_gene: TRBV7-9; d_gene: .; abundance: .; CDR3nt: TGTGCCAGCAGCTTAGCTCCGGTTTTGCAAGCTTTCTTT; CDR3aa: CASSLAPVLQAFF
j_gene: TRBJ2-4; v_gene: TRBV7-9; d_gene: .; abundance: .; CDR3nt: TGTGCCAGCAGCTCGCAGAAACAGGGGGGGAATTTCAAAAACATTCAGTACTTC; CDR3aa: CASSSQKQGGNFKNIQYF
j_gene: TRBJ1-2; v_gene: TRBV12-1; d_gene: .; abundance: many; CDR3nt: TGTGCCAGCAGCTTTACGACAGCTTACGGCTACACCTTC; CDR3aa: CASSFTTAYGYTF
j_gene: TRBJ1-2; v_gene: TRBV6-5; d_gene: TRBD1; abundance: .; CDR3nt: TGTGCCAGCAGTTACTCTGACAGGGGGGCCTATGGCTACACCTTC; CDR3aa: CASSYSDRGAYGYTF
j_gene: TRBJ1-1; v_gene: TRBV19; d_gene: .; abundance: few; CDR3nt: TGTGCCAGTAGTCTGTTCGGGACACCGAACACTGAAGCTTTCTTT; CDR3aa: CASSLFGTPNTEAFF
j_gene: TRBJ1-1; v_gene: TRBV11-2; d_gene: .; abundance: .; CDR3nt: TGTGCCAGCAGCTTAGCGCCTAATTTCGATGAAGCTTTCTTT; CDR3aa: CASSLAPNFDEAFF
j_gene: TRBJ1-6; v_gene: TRBV11-1; d_gene: TRBD1; abundance: .; CDR3nt: TGTGCCAGCAGCTTCACAGGGGCTAGAGATTCACCCCTCCACTTT; CDR3aa: CASSFTGARDSPLHF
j_gene: TRBJ2-1; v_gene: TRBV9; d_gene: TRBD2; abundance: .; CDR3nt: TGTGCCAGCAGCGTAGAGGTAGCGGGAGCTAGGGGTGAGCAGTTCTTC; CDR3aa: CASSVEVAGARGEQFF
j_gene: TRBJ2-7; v_gene: TRBV4-1; d_gene: .; abundance: .; CDR3nt: TGCGCCAGCAGCCAAGATCTCGCAGGTTTCTACGAGCAGTACTTC; CDR3aa: CASSQDLAGFYEQYF
j_gene: TRBJ1-2; v_gene: TRBV7-9; d_gene: TRBD1; abundance: once; CDR3nt: TGTGCCAGCAGCCCGGGGACAGGGATTAGCTATGGCTACACCTTC; CDR3aa: CASSPGTGISYGYTF
j_gene: TRBJ2-7; v_gene: TRBV29-1; d_gene: .; abundance: .; CDR3nt: TGCAGCCTGGAACGGGGCTACGAGCAGTACTTC; CDR3aa: CSLERGYEQYF
j_gene: TRBJ2-5; v_gene: TRBV13; d_gene: .; abundance: .; CDR3nt: TGTGCCAGCACCGACACCCGCCAAGAGACCCAGTACTTC; CDR3aa: CASTDTRQETQYF
j_gene: TRBJ1-2; v_gene: TRBV6-2/TRBV6-3; d_gene: TRBD1; abundance: once; CDR3nt: TGTGCCAGCAGTCCCCCCGACAGGGGACTATGGGGCTACACCTTC; CDR3aa: CASSPPDRGLWGYTF
j_gene: TRBJ2-3; v_gene: TRBV2; d_gene: TRBD1; abundance: .; CDR3nt: TGTGCCGCGGGACAGGGCATGGATACGCAGTATTTT; CDR3aa: CAAGQGMDTQYF
j_gene: TRBJ2-7; v_gene: TRBV5-4; d_gene: .; abundance: .; CDR3nt: TGTGCCAGCAGCGCGGGACAGTTCTCTTCCACCTACGAGCAGTACTTC; CDR3aa: CASSAGQFSSTYEQYF
j_gene: TRBJ2-3; v_gene: TRBV5-4; d_gene: .; abundance: .; CDR3nt: TGTGCCAGCAGCTTGGCCCTTTTCGGGAGTTACACAGATACGCAGTATTTT; CDR3aa: CASSLALFGSYTDTQYF
j_gene: TRBJ1-5; v_gene: TRBV18; d_gene: TRBD1; abundance: .; CDR3nt: TGTGCCAGCTCGCCGGGACAGGGATCGGTGAGGGATCAGCCCCAGCATTTT; CDR3aa: CASSPGQGSVRDQPQHF
j_gene: TRBJ1-2; v_gene: TRBV6-5; d_gene: TRBD1; abundance: once; CDR3nt: TGTGCCAGCAGTTCTGGGACAGGGCCGATATACTATGGCTACACCTTC; CDR3aa: CASSSGTGPIYYGYTF
j_gene: TRBJ2-5; v_gene: TRBV7-2; d_gene: .; abundance: .; CDR3nt: TGTGCCAGCAGAGGGGCCTCCCAAGAGACCCAGTACTTC; CDR3aa: CASRGASQETQYF
j_gene: TRBJ1-1; v_gene: TRBV3-1/TRBV3-2; d_gene: .; abundance: .; CDR3nt: TGTGCCAGCAGCCAAGATTGGCAGTCGAACACTGAAGCTTTCTTT; CDR3aa: CASSQDWQSNTEAFF
j_gene: TRBJ1-1; v_gene: TRBV27; d_gene: .; abundance: .; CDR3nt: TGTGCCAGGACACTTGAAGCTTTCTTT; CDR3aa: CARTLEAFF
j_gene: TRBJ2-2; v_gene: TRBV9; d_gene: .; abundance: .; CDR3nt: TGTGCCAGCAGCGTAGCGGGGGTTGACACCGGGGAGCTGTTTTTT; CDR3aa: CASSVAGVDTGELFF
j_gene: TRBJ1-1; v_gene: TRBV10-3; d_gene: TRBD1; abundance: .; CDR3nt: TGTGCCATCCTGGGACAGGGGGCCACTGAAGCTTTCTTT; CDR3aa: CAILGQGATEAFF
j_gene: TRBJ2-5; v_gene: TRBV5-1; d_gene: .; abundance: .; CDR3nt: TGCGCCAGCAGCTTGATGGGGGCGGGAGAGACCCAGTACTTC; CDR3aa: CASSLMGAGETQYF
j_gene: TRBJ1-1; v_gene: TRBV10-3; d_gene: TRBD1; abundance: .; CDR3nt: TGTGCCATCAGTGAGTTACCCGGGACAGGGGTCATGCGGGTGGTTACTGAAGCTTTCTTT; CDR3aa: CAISELPGTGVMRVVTEAFF
j_gene: TRBJ1-5; v_gene: TRBV10-3; d_gene: TRBD1; abundance: few; CDR3nt: TGTGCCATCAGATCGGACAGGGAACCCAATCAGCCCCAGCATTTT; CDR3aa: CAIRSDREPNQPQHF
j_gene: TRBJ1-1; v_gene: TRBV4-1; d_gene: .; abundance: .; CDR3nt: TGCGCCAGCACCCTTACGGGGAACACTGAAGCTTTCTTT; CDR3aa: CASTLTGNTEAFF
j_gene: TRBJ1-3; v_gene: TRBV9; d_gene: .; abundance: once; CDR3nt: TGTGCCAGCAGCAATAAAGGGGTACAGGGTTTGCCTGGAAACACCATATATTTT; CDR3aa: CASSNKGVQGLPGNTIYF
j_gene: TRBJ1-2; v_gene: TRBV6-5; d_gene: .; abundance: .; CDR3nt: TGTGCCAGCACCCAGACCGGGTTAGATGGCTACACCTTC; CDR3aa: CASTQTGLDGYTF
j_gene: TRBJ2-3; v_gene: TRBV4-3; d_gene: TRBD2; abundance: .; CDR3nt: TGCGCCAGCAGCCAAGATCCAGCGGGAGCTACCACAGATACGCAGTATTTT; CDR3aa: CASSQDPAGATTDTQYF
j_gene: TRBJ2-1; v_gene: TRBV27; d_gene: .; abundance: .; CDR3nt: TGTGCCAGCAGTTTATTAGCGGCGTACAATGAGCAGTTCTTC; CDR3aa: CASSLLAAYNEQFF
j_gene: TRBJ1-1; v_gene: TRBV6-5; d_gene: .; abundance: .; CDR3nt: TGTGCCACCAGCTCGAACACTGAAGCTTTCTTT; CDR3aa: CATSSNTEAFF
j_gene: TRBJ2-1; v_gene: TRBV9; d_gene: .; abundance: once; CDR3nt: TGTGCCAGCAGCGGTAGATATTCCAATGAGCAGTTCTTC; CDR3aa: CASSGRYSNEQFF
j_gene: TRBJ2-1; v_gene: TRBV9; d_gene: .; abundance: .; CDR3nt: TGTGCCAGCAGCGTAGCTACAGGTGGGAATGAGCAGTTCTTC; CDR3aa: CASSVATGGNEQFF
j_gene: TRBJ2-3; v_gene: TRBV19; d_gene: .; abundance: .; CDR3nt: TGTGCCAGTAGTATAGGTTCGCGGGGGCTGGCAGATACGCAGTATTTT; CDR3aa: CASSIGSRGLADTQYF
j_gene: TRBJ1-2; v_gene: TRBV19; d_gene: .; abundance: .; CDR3nt: TGTGCCAGTACAGGGGACACCGGTGGCTATGGCTACACCTTC; CDR3aa: CASTGDTGGYGYTF
j_gene: TRBJ2-7; v_gene: TRBV30; d_gene: TRBD2; abundance: .; CDR3nt: TGTGCCTGTTATCGGGCTAGCGGGATCTACGAGCAGTACTTC; CDR3aa: CACYRASGIYEQYF
j_gene: TRBJ1-1; v_gene: TRBV3-1/TRBV3-2; d_gene: .; abundance: .; CDR3nt: TGTGCCAGCAGCCGAGGGCAGGCGAACACTGAAGCTTTCTTT; CDR3aa: CASSRGQANTEAFF
j_gene: TRBJ2-7; v_gene: TRBV4-3; d_gene: TRBD2; abundance: .; CDR3nt: TGCGCCAGCAGCCAAGGCCTTAACCCGGGAGGGGAGCAGTACTTC; CDR3aa: CASSQGLNPGGEQYF
j_gene: TRBJ2-1; v_gene: TRBV13; d_gene: .; abundance: .; CDR3nt: TGTGCCAGCAGCCACAGGGATCCGTACAATGAGCAGTTCTTC; CDR3aa: CASSHRDPYNEQFF